These T cell receptor beta chains were read from a single sample in a study of vaccination and CD4 T cells after COVID-19. Each CDR3 protein gets one entry after TCRdb re-called the PCR reads with MiXCR. The sample consists of about 16,000 distinct CDR3 sequences, 40% to 55% of them appearing once. These TCRs are of unknown antigen specificity. Input material: CD4+ T cells from blood, cultured in vitro. All receptors come from a human donor who had recovered from COVID-19. CDR3s include the opening cysteine and the closing phenylalanine or tryptophan. D genes are given only for firm matches.

d_gene	j_gene	v_gene	CDR3aa
TRBD1	TRBJ2-3	TRBV20-1	CSALPQGAAADTQYF
TRBD1	TRBJ2-1	TRBV27	CASSPQGNEQFF
.	TRBJ2-5	TRBV20-1	CSAEFQETQYF
TRBD1	TRBJ1-5	TRBV15	CATSRPAGQGGNQPQHF
.	TRBJ1-6	TRBV21-1	CASSMPRDNSPLHF
.	TRBJ2-1	TRBV20-1	CSATPGAFREQFF
.	TRBJ2-7	TRBV27	CASSFRVGATPTYEQYF
.	TRBJ1-2	TRBV29-1	CSVERATYGYTF
.	TRBJ2-2	TRBV19	CASSISGAGTGELFF
.	TRBJ1-1	TRBV12-3/TRBV12-4	CASRRDRDLTSDGTEAFF
TRBD1	TRBJ1-1	TRBV6-1	CASSQDRVNTEAFF
TRBD1	TRBJ2-7	TRBV7-2	CASSIRTGEQYF
TRBD1	TRBJ2-3	TRBV5-3	CASSSTGTQGGTDTQYF
TRBD1	TRBJ1-1	TRBV9	CASSPPEGAKSLNTEAFF
.	TRBJ1-6	TRBV5-1	CASSLSGGLSSPLHF
.	TRBJ2-3	TRBV2	CASTWTLGSDTQYF
.	TRBJ1-1	TRBV12-3/TRBV12-4	CASSLGSMNTEAFF
.	TRBJ2-5	TRBV20-1	CSASKRGALETQYF
TRBD1	TRBJ1-6	TRBV19	CASSPHRTGINSPLHF
.	TRBJ2-7	TRBV6-1	CASSPQESYEQYF
.	TRBJ2-2	TRBV7-9	CASTTETVTGELFF
TRBD2	TRBJ2-7	TRBV7-9	CASSLSGTEQYF
.	TRBJ2-1	TRBV6-2/TRBV6-3	CASSSRLSGEQFF
TRBD1	TRBJ1-1	TRBV19	CASIPRNRQGILMNTEAFF
TRBD1	TRBJ2-7	TRBV5-1	CASSVDRGEQYF
TRBD2	TRBJ2-1	TRBV10-3	CAISGTSGSYNEQFF
TRBD1	TRBJ2-7	TRBV7-2	CASSRGTGTGWDEQYF
TRBD1	TRBJ2-1	TRBV18	CASSPPGQPNEQFF
.	TRBJ1-1	TRBV5-1	CASSAGTANTEAFF
.	TRBJ2-7	TRBV15	CATSRDLSPTRRLDEQYF
.	TRBJ2-3	TRBV7-3	CASSLRGHLPPTDTQYF
.	TRBJ1-1	TRBV7-9	CASSLEAGLNTEAFF
.	TRBJ1-2	TRBV7-2	CASSQSTNYGYTF
.	TRBJ1-5	TRBV10-3	CAAGHQPQHF
TRBD1	TRBJ1-2	TRBV7-6	CASSLGTGVNYGYTF
.	TRBJ2-1	TRBV20-1	CSAPNSRQDSYNEQFF
.	TRBJ2-1	TRBV7-2	CASSLRPTLLEEQFF
.	TRBJ2-2	TRBV15	CATSRDGAGELFF
TRBD1	TRBJ1-6	TRBV30	CAWIGTGVLHF
.	TRBJ2-3	TRBV6-5	CASSYDGARPSGNTDTQYF
.	TRBJ2-3	TRBV4-3	CASSRRGEADTQYF
.	TRBJ1-3	TRBV7-9	CASSLDLSGNTIYF
.	TRBJ2-2	TRBV12-2	CASRPPTSGRPGGELFF
TRBD1	TRBJ1-4	TRBV7-8	CASSLEGQGGEKLFF
.	TRBJ2-3	TRBV24-1	CATSDPGRADTQYF
TRBD1	TRBJ1-3	TRBV28	CASSSWTGGSGNTIYF
TRBD1	TRBJ2-3	TRBV20-1	CSVQPGQITDTQYF
.	TRBJ2-1	TRBV7-8	CASSLAREFEQFF
.	TRBJ1-4	TRBV29-1	CSVRSNAINEKLFF
TRBD2	TRBJ2-3	TRBV25-1	CASSRRRGTSGGDTDTQYF
TRBD1	TRBJ2-2	TRBV2	CASKLDRALGELFF
.	TRBJ1-1	TRBV6-5	CTSSYETGNTEAFF
TRBD1	TRBJ2-5	TRBV7-2	CASSLQGRVETQYF
TRBD1	TRBJ2-5	TRBV6-1	CASSGGWTGKQETQYF
TRBD1	TRBJ1-2	TRBV7-2	CASSPYSTGGRGYTF
TRBD1	TRBJ1-5	TRBV24-1	CATSDTTGGSGNQPQHF